This T cell receptor beta chain was obtained from a study of blood T cell repertoires in COVID-19. Researchers sorted participants into cohorts using their self-reported clinical history. Libraries were prepared by immunoSEQ multiplex PCR; TCRdb keeps only in-frame clonotypes and omits some of them. The top ten hold roughly a tenth of the sample, which has some 310,000 clones, about 90% seen once. The V end lost 5 bases, the J end lost 1 base, and 9 bases lay between the germline ends. CDR3 size: 15 residues. Looked up from germline, CDR1 is SGHNT and CDR2 is YENEEA. This clone came up once. The chain combines TRBV11-3 with TRBJ2-6; tentatively, D is TRBD1 (6 bases). Input material: PBMCs or T cells enriched from blood (not recorded which). The origin of this receptor is a woman in her thirties who had recovered from COVID-19. The DNA of the CDR3 is TGTGCCAGCAGCCATACAGGGTCTGGGGCCAACGTCCTGACTTTC. Translated: CASSHTGSGANVLTF. The full variable domain, with the rest looked up from reference TRBV11-3 and TRBJ2-6, is EAGVVQSPRYKIIEKKQPVAFWCNPISGHNTLYWYLQNLGQGPELLIRYENEEAVDDSQLPKDRFSAERLKGVDSTLKIQPAELGDSAVYLCASSHTGSGANVLTFGAGSRLTVL.